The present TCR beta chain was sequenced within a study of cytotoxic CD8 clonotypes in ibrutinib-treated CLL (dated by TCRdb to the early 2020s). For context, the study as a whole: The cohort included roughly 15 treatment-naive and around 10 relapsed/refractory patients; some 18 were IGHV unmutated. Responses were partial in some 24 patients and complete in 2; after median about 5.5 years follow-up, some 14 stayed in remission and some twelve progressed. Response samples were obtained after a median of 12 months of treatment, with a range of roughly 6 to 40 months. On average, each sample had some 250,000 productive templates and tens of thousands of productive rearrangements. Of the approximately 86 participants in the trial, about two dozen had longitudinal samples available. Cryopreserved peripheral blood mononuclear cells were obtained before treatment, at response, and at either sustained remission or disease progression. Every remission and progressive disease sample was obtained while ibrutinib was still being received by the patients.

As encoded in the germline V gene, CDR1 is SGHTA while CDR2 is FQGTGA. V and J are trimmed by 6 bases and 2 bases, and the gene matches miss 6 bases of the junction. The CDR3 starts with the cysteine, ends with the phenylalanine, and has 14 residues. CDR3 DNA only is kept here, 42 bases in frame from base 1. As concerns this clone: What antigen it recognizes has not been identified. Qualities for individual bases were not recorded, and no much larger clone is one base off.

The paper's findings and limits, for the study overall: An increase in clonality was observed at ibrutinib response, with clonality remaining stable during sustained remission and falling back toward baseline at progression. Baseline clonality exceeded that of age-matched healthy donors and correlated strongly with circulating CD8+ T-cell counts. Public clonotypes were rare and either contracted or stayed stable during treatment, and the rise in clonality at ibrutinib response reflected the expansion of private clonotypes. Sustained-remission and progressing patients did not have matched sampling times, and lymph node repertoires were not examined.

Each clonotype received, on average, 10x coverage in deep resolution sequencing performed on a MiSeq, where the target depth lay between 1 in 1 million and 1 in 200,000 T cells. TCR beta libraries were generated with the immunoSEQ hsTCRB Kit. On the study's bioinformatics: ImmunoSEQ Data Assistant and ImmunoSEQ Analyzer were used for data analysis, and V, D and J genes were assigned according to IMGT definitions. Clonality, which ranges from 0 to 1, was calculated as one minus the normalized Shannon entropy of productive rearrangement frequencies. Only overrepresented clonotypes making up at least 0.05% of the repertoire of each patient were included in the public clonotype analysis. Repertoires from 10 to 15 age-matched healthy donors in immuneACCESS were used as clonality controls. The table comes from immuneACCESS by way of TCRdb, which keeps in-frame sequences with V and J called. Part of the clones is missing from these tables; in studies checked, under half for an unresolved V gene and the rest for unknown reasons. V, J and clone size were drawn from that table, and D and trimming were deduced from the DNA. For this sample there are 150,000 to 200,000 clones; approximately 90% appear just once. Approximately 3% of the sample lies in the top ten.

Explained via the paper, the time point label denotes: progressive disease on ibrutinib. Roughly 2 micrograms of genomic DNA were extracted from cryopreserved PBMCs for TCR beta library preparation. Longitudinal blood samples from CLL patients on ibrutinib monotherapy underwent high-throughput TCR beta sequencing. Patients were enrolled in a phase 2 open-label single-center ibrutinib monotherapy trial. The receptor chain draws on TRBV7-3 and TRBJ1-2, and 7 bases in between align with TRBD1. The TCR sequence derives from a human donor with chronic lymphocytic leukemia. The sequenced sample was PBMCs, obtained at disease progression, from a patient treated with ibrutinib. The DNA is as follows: TGTGCCAGCAGTCCCCAGGGGGGGAACTATGGCTACACCTTC. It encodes CASSPQGGNYGYTF.